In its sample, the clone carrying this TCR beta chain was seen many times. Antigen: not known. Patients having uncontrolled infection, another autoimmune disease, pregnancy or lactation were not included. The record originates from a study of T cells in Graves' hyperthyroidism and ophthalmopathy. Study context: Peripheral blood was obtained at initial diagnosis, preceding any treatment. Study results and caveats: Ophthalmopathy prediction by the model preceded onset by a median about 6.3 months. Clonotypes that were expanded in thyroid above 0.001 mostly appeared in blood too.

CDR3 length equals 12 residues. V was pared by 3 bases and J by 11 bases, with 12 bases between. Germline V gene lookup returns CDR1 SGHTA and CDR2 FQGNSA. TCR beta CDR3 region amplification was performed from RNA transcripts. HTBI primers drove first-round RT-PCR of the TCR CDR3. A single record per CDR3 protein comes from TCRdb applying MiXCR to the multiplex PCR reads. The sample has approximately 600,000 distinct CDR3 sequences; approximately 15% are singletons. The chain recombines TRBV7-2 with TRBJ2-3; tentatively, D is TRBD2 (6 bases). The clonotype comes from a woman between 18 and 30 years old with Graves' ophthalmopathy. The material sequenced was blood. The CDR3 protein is CASSFGLRGQYF. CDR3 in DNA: TGTGCCAGCAGCTTCGGACTAAGGGGGCAGTATTTT.